One and the same sample provided the 31 T cell receptor beta chains below, sequenced in a study of blood T cells in healthy people across ages. Combining a sample-barcoded 5' primer with a J-beta primer mix, a second PCR ran for 7 to 11 cycles. TCRdb processed the 5' RACE reads anew with MiXCR; each CDR3 protein has one entry. The top ten hold about 3.8% of the sample, which has roughly 1.5 million distinct CDR3 sequences, about 42% seen once. Sequenced sample: blood. These TCRs come from a woman aged 18-30 years in good health.

The chain uses TRBV7-2 and TRBJ1-2, with TRBD1 as a possible D gene (6 bases). This CDR3 region has 15 residues. CDR1 and CDR2 (germline): SGHTA, FQGNSA. V was trimmed by 0 bases and J by 8 bases, leaving 16 bases between them. In nucleotides, the CDR3 is TGTGCCAGCAGCTTAGCGACCAGGGGTCGATCCGGCTACACCTTC. This codes for CASSLATRGRSGYTF.

For this clonotype: With a much larger clone just one base away, this may be a read error. This rearrangement joins TRBV20-1 to TRBJ2-1; 7 nucleotides align to TRBD2. Trimming cost V 6 bases and J 4 bases; bases outside gene matches: 9. CDR1 is DFQATT, CDR2 SNEGSKA, per germline (reference sequence). The CDR3 loop spans 14 amino acids. The DNA of the CDR3 is TGCAGTGCGAGAAGGACGGGGGGATACAATGAGCAGTTCTTC. Its protein product is CSARRTGGYNEQFF.

The rearrangement links TRBV28 to TRBJ1-1; D is perhaps TRBD1 (5 bases). The germline V and J ends were trimmed by 5 bases and 4 bases, with 20 bases remaining between them. The germline gives CDR1 MDHEN, CDR2 SYDVKM. The length of the CDR3 is 16 residues. The CDR3 DNA is TGTGCCAGCAGTCAACCTAGTCTAGGGGCGGTCACTGAAGCTTTCTTT. As protein: CASSQPSLGAVTEAFF.

This clonotype was detected once. V is TRBV10-3 and J is TRBJ2-7; weak D call: TRBD1 (5 bases). The end of the DNA aligns better with TRBJ2-5, so the J call may be wrong. Germline V gives CDR1 ENHRY, CDR2 SYGVKD. The CDR3 totals 13 residues. As DNA, the CDR3 is TGTGCCATCAGGGGCGACAGTTACGAGACCCAGTACTTC. This sequence encodes CAIRGDSYETQYF.

This clonotype was counted a few times. The V gene is TRBV6-5, the J gene TRBJ2-7; possible D gene TRBD1, 5 bases. The CDR3 sequence is 17 residues long. From germline, CDR1 is MNHEY and CDR2 SVGAGI. V was shortened by 0 bases and J by 2 bases, with 17 bases between the two germline ends. CDR3 residues: CASSYSPSRAVAYEQYF. The DNA for the CDR3 is TGTGCCAGCAGTTACTCCCCATCCAGGGCGGTAGCCTACGAGCAGTACTTC.

The chain couples TRBV3-1 to TRBJ2-4; a weak D match, TRBD2 (5 bases). Trimming cost V 7 bases and J 8 bases, with 18 bases left between them. The germline V gene has CDR1 LGHDT and CDR2 YNNKEL (reference sequence). The CDR3 extends over 14 amino acids. CDR3 sequence: CASTHRRSGDIQYF. CDR3 sequence (DNA): TGTGCCAGCACCCATAGAAGGTCCGGGGACATTCAGTACTTC.

The chain has TRBV6-2 or TRBV6-3 and TRBJ2-1; D is perhaps TRBD1 (5 bases). From germline, CDR1 is MNHEY and CDR2 SVGEGT. The CDR3 sequence is 14 residues long. The V gene lost 5 bases and the J gene lost 2 bases, with 10 bases spanning the gap. The CDR3 DNA is TGTGCCAGCAGTGACCAGGGTCCCTACAATGAGCAGTTCTTC. The encoded protein is CASSDQGPYNEQFF.

The rearrangement links TRBV14 to TRBJ1-3; D is unresolved. Trimming pared 8 bases from V and 0 bases from J, leaving 17 bases between. Germline V gene lookup returns CDR1 SGHDN and CDR2 FVKESK. The CDR3 contains 16 residues. The chain's CDR3 is CASCPGRKASGNTIYF. In nucleotides, the CDR3 is TGTGCCAGCTGCCCGGGTCGGAAGGCCTCTGGAAACACCATATATTTT.

This clonotype has only a few counts. The chain recombines TRBV21-1 with TRBJ1-1. TRBV21-1 is a pseudogene locus. This CDR3 has 16 residues. CDR3 sequence (DNA): TGTGCCAGCAGCCCCCTCCCCCACAGCGGCCCAGAGGAAGCTTTCTTT. Protein sequence: CASSPLPHSGPEEAFF.

This clonotype occurred a few times. This sequence joins TRBV6-6 and TRBJ2-3, with TRBD2 as a possible D gene (5 bases). The CDR3 runs 13 residues. Per germline, CDR1 MNHNY and CDR2 SVGAGI (reference sequence). Trimming shortened V by 2 bases and J by 6 bases, and 9 bases separated the two germline ends. In DNA form, the CDR3 reads TGTGCCAGCAGTTACGGGAAGCGGGATACGCAGTATTTT. This encodes CASSYGKRDTQYF.

J is TRBJ2-7 and V is TRBV7-2, with 9 bases lining up with TRBD2. The CDR3 totals 14 residues. Germline CDR1 SGHTA, CDR2 FQGNSA. V was pared by 5 bases and J by 7 bases, with 9 bases of the junction left unmatched. The CDR3 loop reads CASSPTGTSSEQYF. The CDR3 DNA reads TGTGCCAGCAGCCCTACCGGGACTAGCAGTGAGCAGTACTTC.

This clonotype appeared a few times. The genes are TRBV6-5 and TRBJ1-1; 8 bases align to TRBD1. The CDR3 consists of 13 residues. Looked up from germline, CDR1 is MNHEY and CDR2 is SVGAGI. The ends lost 2 bases at V and 10 bases at J; junction bases unmatched: 6. The CDR3 spells CASSYDRGDRAFF. Here the CDR3 DNA reads TGTGCCAGCAGTTACGACAGGGGCGACAGAGCTTTCTTT.

This clonotype was picked up a small number of times. The gene calls are TRBV4-3 and TRBJ1-6; TRBD1 aligns across 11 bases. Germline lookup yields CDR1 LGHNA and CDR2 YSLEER. Unmatched junction bases numbered 7, after V lost 0 bases and J lost 0 bases. This CDR3 region has 20 residues. CDR3 sequence (DNA): TGCGCCAGCAGCCAAGATCTTGGGACAGGGGGAATCTCCTATAATTCACCCCTCCACTTT. It is translated as CASSQDLGTGGISYNSPLHF.

Regarding this clonotype: At one of its ends the junction is not consistent with the germline gene, which may arise from a read error. The chain couples TRBV7-2 to TRBJ2-7; the D gene is possibly TRBD1 (6 bases). This CDR3 comprises 13 residues. CDR1 and CDR2 (germline): SGHTA, FQGNSA. CDR3 coding DNA: TGTGCCTGCAGCAGCCCCTACAGGGACGAGCAGTACTTC. Protein: CACSSPYRDEQYF.

This chain joins TRBV18 and TRBJ2-1; D is undetermined. The germline V gene encodes CDR1 KGHSH and CDR2 LQKENI. Trimming removed 3 bases at V and 7 bases at J, with 13 bases between. The CDR3 runs 14 residues. The CDR3 protein is CASSPTYSLNEQFF. In nucleotides, the CDR3 is TGTGCCAGCTCACCTACCTATTCCTTGAATGAGCAGTTCTTC.

This clonotype was recorded a few times. This chain joins TRBV27 and TRBJ2-3, with TRBD1 as a possible D gene (5 bases). The CDR3 extends over 14 amino acids. Germline CDR1 and CDR2: MNHEY and SMNVEV (reference sequence). Trimming removed 6 bases from V and 2 bases from J, with 12 bases in between. The CDR3 DNA follows: TGTGCCAGCAGGAGGACACTTTCCACAGATACGCAGTATTTT. It translates to CASRRTLSTDTQYF.

The J gene is TRBJ2-3, the V gene TRBV28; 7 positions match TRBD2. Trimming at V came to 7 bases and at J to 5 bases, leaving 15 bases not matched to a gene. Germline CDR1 and CDR2: MDHEN and SYDVKM. CDR3 length equals 16 residues. The CDR3 loop is CASTRDGAGRLDTQYF. For the CDR3, the DNA is TGTGCCAGCACCAGGGACGGCGCCGGGAGGTTAGATACGCAGTATTTT.

The rearrangement links TRBV12-3 or TRBV12-4 to TRBJ2-5, with TRBD2 as a possible D gene (5 bases). V was clipped by 1 base and J by 11 bases, with 17 bases between them. The CDR3 is 14 amino acids. The CDR3 here is CASSLGGDFDEQYF. CDR3 in DNA: TGTGCCAGCAGTTTAGGGGGAGATTTCGATGAGCAGTACTTC.

V and J are TRBV20-1 and TRBJ2-1; D is possibly TRBD1 or TRBD2 (6 bases each). Germline CDR1 and CDR2: DFQATT and SNEGSKA (reference sequence). Trimming took 4 bases from V and 11 from J, leaving 12 bases between them. The CDR3 has 11 amino acids. The CDR3 DNA reads as TGCAGTGCTACTGTGCGGGACAAGCAGTTCTTC. It specifies CSATVRDKQFF.

The V call is TRBV25-1, the J call TRBJ1-2, with TRBD1 matching over 8 bases. V lost 1 base, J lost 8 bases, and 3 bases stayed unmatched. The CDR3 length is 13 residues. The V gene's germline CDR1 is MGHDK and CDR2 SYGVNS. The chain's CDR3 is CASSEWTGRGYTF. In nucleotides, the CDR3 is TGTGCCAGCAGTGAATGGACAGGGCGAGGCTACACCTTC.

The chain is built from TRBV19 and TRBJ2-7; D unclear. The J call may be faulty, since TRBJ2-5 better matches the DNA end. Germline CDR1 reads LNHDA; CDR2 reads SQIVND (reference sequence). The CDR3 has 13 residues. The CDR3 spells CASSQGMVETQYF. The CDR3 bases are TGTGCCAGTAGCCAAGGAATGGTGGAGACCCAGTACTTC.

The CDR3 loop reads CASSLDANSDEQYV. CDR3 nucleotide sequence: TGTGCCAGCAGCTTAGACGCCAACTCCGACGAGCAGTACGTC. This sequence joins TRBV7-9 and TRBJ2-4; no definite D call. TRBJ2-7 matches the DNA end more closely, so the J call is doubtful. This CDR3 has 14 amino acids. Looked up from germline, CDR1 is SEHNR and CDR2 is FQNEAQ (reference sequence).

With regard to this clonotype: Its ends do not fully match the called genes, so a read error is possible. This chain joins TRBV7-7 and TRBJ2-2, with a weak D call TRBD1 (6 bases). Looked up from germline, CDR1 is SSHAT and CDR2 is FNYEAQ (reference sequence). The CDR3 sequence is 13 residues long. The CDR3 protein is CASSLGGVGELFF. For the CDR3, the DNA is TGTGCTAGCAGCTTAGGGGGAGTCGGGGAGCTGTTTTTT.

This clonotype showed up just a few times. This chain connects TRBV20-1 to TRBJ2-3, with 8 bases that match TRBD1. V lost 0 bases, J lost 3 bases, and 11 bases stayed unmatched. This CDR3 is 17 amino acids long. Germline V gene data show CDR1 as DFQATT and CDR2 as SNEGSKA (reference sequence). CDR3 coding DNA: TGCAGTGCTAGAGATGAGATCCTCGGACAGGGTACAGATACGCAGTATTTT. Its protein product is CSARDEILGQGTDTQYF.

V and J are TRBV24-1 and TRBJ1-4, with a possible D match to TRBD1 (6 bases). The V gene lost 4 bases and the J gene lost 2 bases, with 16 bases spanning the gap. Germline CDR1 is KGHDR and CDR2 is SFDVKD. The CDR3 runs to 17 residues. The CDR3 DNA sequence: TGTGCCACCAGTGACACAGGACAGCCCCCCACTAATGAAAAACTGTTTTTT. This encodes CATSDTGQPPTNEKLFF.

The V gene is TRBV12-5, the J gene TRBJ2-3; 11 bases agree with TRBD2. The J segment lost 0 bases and the V segment lost 6 bases, leaving 11 bases of the junction unmatched. The CDR3 extends over 18 amino acids. In germline, CDR1 is LGHNT, CDR2 FRNRAP. CDR3 DNA: TGTGCTAGTGGATCCGGGACTAGCGGCCCCGCTAGCACAGATACGCAGTATTTT. Translated: CASGSGTSGPASTDTQYF.

This clonotype was picked up a small number of times. The J gene is TRBJ2-1, the V gene TRBV27; D is uncertain. The CDR3 has 15 amino acids. The V gene lost 0 bases and the J gene lost 4 bases, with 10 bases spanning the gap. CDR1 and CDR2 from the germline V gene are MNHEY and SMNVEV (reference sequence). In nucleotides, the CDR3 is TGTGCCAGCAGTTTATCCGGTCATGGTTACAATGAGCAGTTCTTC. It encodes CASSLSGHGYNEQFF.

This clonotype turned up a few times. The chain has TRBV12-3 or TRBV12-4 and TRBJ1-5; unclear D gene. This CDR3 contains 15 residues. Trimming shortened V by 3 bases and J by 7 bases, and 16 bases separated the two germline ends. The CDR3 nucleotides are TGTGCCAGCAGTTTCGACGAGTACGGCGGGCAGCCCCAGCATTTT. Amino acids: CASSFDEYGGQPQHF.

The J gene is TRBJ2-5, the V gene TRBV12-3 or TRBV12-4; 8 nucleotides align to TRBD2. This CDR3 comprises 15 residues. V lost 7 bases to trimming and J lost 2 bases; unmatched junction nucleotides: 9. CDR3 DNA: TGTGCCAGCACCTGGACTAGCTCAGGGCAAGAGACCCAGTACTTC. Translating gives CASTWTSSGQETQYF.

This chain links TRBV6-6 with TRBJ1-2; D gene unclear. CDR1 is MNHNY and CDR2 is SVGAGI in the germline V gene (reference sequence). V lost 5 bases, J lost 6 bases, and 13 bases lay in between. The CDR3 runs 13 residues. This chain's CDR3 is CASSPWTTDGYTF. As DNA, the CDR3 is TGTGCCAGCAGTCCCTGGACCACGGATGGCTACACCTTC.

The genes are TRBV6-1 and TRBJ2-5; D perhaps matches TRBD2 (5 bases). The CDR3 is 14 residues long. CDR1 is MNHNS, CDR2 SASEGT, per germline. Trimming left V 1 base short and J 3 bases short, with 9 bases between. In DNA form, the CDR3 reads TGTGCCAGCAGTGAAGGACGGACTGAAGAGACCCAGTACTTC. Translating it yields CASSEGRTEETQYF.